This paragraph reports one T cell receptor (beta chain). Its target is unknown. Different DNA sequences within this sample yield the same CDR3. Germline assignment: CDR1 MDHEN and CDR2 SYDVKM. The CDR3 length is 12 residues. The ends were cut back, 3 bases at V and 5 bases at J, with 8 bases in the middle. CD45RO-negative CD8 cells positively selected for CCR7 made up the naive population, which excluded terminally differentiated effector memory CD45RA+ cells. Running of the assay took place at deep level. TCRdb keeps only in-frame clones here, not all; method: immunoSEQ multiplex PCR. The sample carries approximately 650,000 clones, about 95% recorded once. This sample was included in a study of shared clonotypes between healthy human individuals. Study context: The donors, a couple of women and a few men, were aged 18 to 49. Every donor yielded three CD4 naive, three CD4 memory, two CD8 naive and one CD8 memory plate. General study findings and limits: The diversity represented, both genetic and in exposure history, was limited by few donors.

The sequenced sample was naive CD8+ T cells sorted from blood. This clonotype was sampled from a woman in her 30s in good health. V is TRBV28 and J is TRBJ2-7; D not certain. The CDR3 reads CASSLDGHEQYF. Here the CDR3 DNA reads TGTGCCAGCAGTTTGGACGGGCACGAGCAGTACTTC. The full variable domain, with the rest looked up from reference TRBV28 and TRBJ2-7, is DVKVTQSSRYLVKRTGEKVFLECVQDMDHENMFWYRQDPGLGLRLIYFSYDVKMKEKGDIPEGYSVSREKKERFSLILESASTNQTSMYLCASSLDGHEQYFGPGTRLTVT.